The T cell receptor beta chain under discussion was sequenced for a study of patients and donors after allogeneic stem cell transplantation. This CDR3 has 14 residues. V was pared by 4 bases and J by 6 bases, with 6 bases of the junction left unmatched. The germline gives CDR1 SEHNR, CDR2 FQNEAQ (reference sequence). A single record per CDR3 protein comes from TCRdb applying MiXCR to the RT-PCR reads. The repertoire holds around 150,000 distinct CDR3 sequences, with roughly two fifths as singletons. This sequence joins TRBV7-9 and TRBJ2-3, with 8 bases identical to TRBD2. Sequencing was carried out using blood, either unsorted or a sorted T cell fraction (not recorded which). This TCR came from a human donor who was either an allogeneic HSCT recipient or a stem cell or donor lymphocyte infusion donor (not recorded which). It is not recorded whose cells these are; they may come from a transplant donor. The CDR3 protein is CASSSWTSMDTQYF. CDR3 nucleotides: TGTGCCAGCAGCTCCTGGACTAGCATGGATACGCAGTATTTT.